A selection of T cell receptor beta chains follows, all from one sample in a study of CD8 T cells in ankylosing spondylitis. MiXCR, run by TCRdb on the 5' RACE reads, gives a single entry per CDR3 protein. The data contain about 250,000 distinct CDR3 sequences, approximately 10% of them singletons. Sequencing was performed on blood, either unsorted or a sorted T cell fraction (not recorded which). These receptors originate from a male donor with ankylosing spondylitis or in good health (not recorded which). The CDR3 runs from the conserved cysteine through the conserved F or W. Fields, in order: J gene, V gene, CDR3 protein.

TRBJ2-7 | TRBV20-1 | CSAIQGVFGEQYF
TRBJ2-1 | TRBV9 | CASSVGGGYNEQFF
TRBJ2-6 | TRBV20-1 | CSALEAFSGANVLTF
TRBJ2-7 | TRBV25-1 | CASSESGGSYEQYF
TRBJ2-1 | TRBV7-9 | CASSLGQGVPYNEQFF
TRBJ2-7 | TRBV7-9 | CASSFSGRAHEQYF
TRBJ2-7 | TRBV12-3/TRBV12-4 | CASHRDAGHEQYF
TRBJ1-1 | TRBV25-1 | CASSGAGGNTEAFF
TRBJ2-7 | TRBV6-1 | CASSARGGRADEQYF
TRBJ1-1 | TRBV20-1 | CSARDPPESTEAFF
TRBJ1-2 | TRBV5-6 | CASSSNRRVGGYTF
TRBJ2-1 | TRBV20-1 | CSASPPGLAATFSPHNEQFF
TRBJ2-7 | TRBV3-1 | CASSQGLIEQYF
TRBJ2-3 | TRBV13 | CASSLPSGGAPSTDTQYF
TRBJ1-1 | TRBV25-1 | CASHPGGSRGTEAFF
TRBJ1-2 | TRBV7-9 | CASSLVGTQAGGYTF
TRBJ1-6 | TRBV9 | CASSVSGIRDSPLHF
TRBJ1-1 | TRBV5-1 | CASSRTGIGNTEAFF
TRBJ2-2 | TRBV5-1 | CASSPVGTGGLEWGTGELFF
TRBJ1-2 | TRBV20-1 | CSAIAQRPNYGYTF
TRBJ2-7 | TRBV7-2 | CASSPSSDRAHEQYF
TRBJ2-1 | TRBV19 | CASSTRPGTSGRGNEQFF
TRBJ2-1 | TRBV6-1 | CASSEAGGYNEQFF
TRBJ2-1 | TRBV3-1 | CASSRSGSGMHNEQFF
TRBJ2-5 | TRBV5-1 | CASSWNPGGETQYF
TRBJ2-7 | TRBV14 | CASSQGPASVNIYEQYF
TRBJ1-1 | TRBV7-9 | CASPGGPKNTEAFF
TRBJ2-5 | TRBV27 | CASSFRLAGTQYF
TRBJ1-2 | TRBV7-9 | CASSPSGTGPSGYTF
TRBJ2-3 | TRBV2 | CASSFEGGSTDTQYF
TRBJ2-1 | TRBV6-5 | CASSSRLGEQFF